This T cell receptor (beta chain) was sequenced during a study of T cell changes during pregnancy in multiple sclerosis. In germline, CDR1 is MRHNA, CDR2 SNTAGT. The CDR3 is made up of 14 amino acids. Trimming cost V 9 bases and J 2 bases; bases outside gene matches: 6. Assay: immunoSEQ multiplex PCR; the TCRdb copy retains only in-frame clones and omits some. The table records approximately 33,000 clones, about 90% of them present only once. The specimen was CD4+ T cells from peripheral blood mononuclear cells, collected after pregnancy. The rearrangement joins TRBV6-4 to TRBJ2-2, with TRBD2 matching over 7 bases. The origin of this receptor is a female donor with multiple sclerosis, enrolled in a pregnancy study. The CDR3 DNA sequence: TGTGCCAGTAAAACTAGCGTTAACACCGGGGAGCTGTTTTTT. Its protein product is CASKTSVNTGELFF.